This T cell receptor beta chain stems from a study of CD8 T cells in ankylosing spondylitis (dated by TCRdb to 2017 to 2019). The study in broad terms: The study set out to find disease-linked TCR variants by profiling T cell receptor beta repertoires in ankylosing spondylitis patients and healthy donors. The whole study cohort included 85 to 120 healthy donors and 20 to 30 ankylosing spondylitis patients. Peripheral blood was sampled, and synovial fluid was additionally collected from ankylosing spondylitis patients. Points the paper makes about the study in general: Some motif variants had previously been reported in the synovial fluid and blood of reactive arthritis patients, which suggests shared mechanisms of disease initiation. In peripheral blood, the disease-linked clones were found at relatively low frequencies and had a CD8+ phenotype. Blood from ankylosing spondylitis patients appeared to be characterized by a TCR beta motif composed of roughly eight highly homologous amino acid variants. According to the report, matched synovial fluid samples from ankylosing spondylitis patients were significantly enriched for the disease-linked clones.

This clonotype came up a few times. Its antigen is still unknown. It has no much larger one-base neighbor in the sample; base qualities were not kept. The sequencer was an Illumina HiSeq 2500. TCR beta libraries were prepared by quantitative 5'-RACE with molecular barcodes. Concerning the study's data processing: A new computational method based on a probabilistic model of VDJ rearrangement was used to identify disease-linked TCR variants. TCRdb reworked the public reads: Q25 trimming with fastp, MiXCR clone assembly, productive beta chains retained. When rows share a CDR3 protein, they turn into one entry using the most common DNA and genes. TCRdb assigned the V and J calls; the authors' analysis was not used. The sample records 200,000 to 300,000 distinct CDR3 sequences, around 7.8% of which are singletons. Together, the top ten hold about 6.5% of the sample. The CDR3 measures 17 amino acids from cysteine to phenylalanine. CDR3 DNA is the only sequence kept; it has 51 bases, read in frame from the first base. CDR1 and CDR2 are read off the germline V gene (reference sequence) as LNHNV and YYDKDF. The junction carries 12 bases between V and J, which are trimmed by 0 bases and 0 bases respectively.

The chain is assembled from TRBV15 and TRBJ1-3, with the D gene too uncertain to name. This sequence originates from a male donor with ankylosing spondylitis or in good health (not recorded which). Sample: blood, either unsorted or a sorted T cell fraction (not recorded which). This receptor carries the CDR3 CATSRDGSAGSGNTIYF. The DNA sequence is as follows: TGTGCCACCAGCAGAGATGGGAGCGCCGGCTCTGGAAACACCATATATTTT.